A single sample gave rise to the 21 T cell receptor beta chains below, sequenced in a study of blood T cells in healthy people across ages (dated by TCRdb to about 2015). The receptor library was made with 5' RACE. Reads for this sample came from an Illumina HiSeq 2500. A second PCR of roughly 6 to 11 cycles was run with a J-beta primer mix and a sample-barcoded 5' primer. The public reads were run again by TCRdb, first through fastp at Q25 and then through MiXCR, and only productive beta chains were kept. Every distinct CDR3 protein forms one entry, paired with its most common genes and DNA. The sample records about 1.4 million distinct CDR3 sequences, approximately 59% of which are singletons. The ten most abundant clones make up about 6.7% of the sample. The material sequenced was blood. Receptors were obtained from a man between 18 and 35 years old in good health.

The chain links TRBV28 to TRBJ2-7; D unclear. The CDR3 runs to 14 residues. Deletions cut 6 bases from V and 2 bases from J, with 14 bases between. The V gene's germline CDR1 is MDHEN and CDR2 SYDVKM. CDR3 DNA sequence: TGTGCCAGCAGCTGGGCCGGGCGAACCTACGAGCAGTACTTC. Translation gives CASSWAGRTYEQYF.

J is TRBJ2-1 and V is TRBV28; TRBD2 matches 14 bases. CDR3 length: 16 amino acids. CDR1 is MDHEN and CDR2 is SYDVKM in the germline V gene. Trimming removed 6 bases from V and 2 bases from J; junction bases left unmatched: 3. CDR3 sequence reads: CASSLTSGRAYNEQFF. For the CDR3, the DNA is TGTGCCAGCAGCCTGACTAGCGGGAGGGCCTACAATGAGCAGTTCTTC.

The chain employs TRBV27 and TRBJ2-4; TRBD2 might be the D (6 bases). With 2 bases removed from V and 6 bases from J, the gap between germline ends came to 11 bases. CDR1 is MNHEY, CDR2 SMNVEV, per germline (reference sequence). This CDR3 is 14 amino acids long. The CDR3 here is CASSLQVGGNIQYF. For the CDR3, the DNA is TGTGCCAGCAGTTTACAAGTGGGGGGAAACATTCAGTACTTC.

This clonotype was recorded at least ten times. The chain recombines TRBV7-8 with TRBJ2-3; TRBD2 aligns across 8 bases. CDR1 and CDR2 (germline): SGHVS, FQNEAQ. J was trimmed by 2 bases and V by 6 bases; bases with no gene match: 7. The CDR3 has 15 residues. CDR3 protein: CASSLSGGITDTQYF. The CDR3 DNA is TGTGCCAGCAGTTTATCGGGGGGGATCACAGATACGCAGTATTTT. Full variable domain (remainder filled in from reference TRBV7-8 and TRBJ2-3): GAGVSQSPRYKVAKRGQDVALRCDPISGHVSLFWYQQALGQGPEFLTYFQNEAQLDKSGLPSDRFFAERPEGSVSTLKIQRTQQEDSAVYLCASSLSGGITDTQYFGPGTRLTVL.

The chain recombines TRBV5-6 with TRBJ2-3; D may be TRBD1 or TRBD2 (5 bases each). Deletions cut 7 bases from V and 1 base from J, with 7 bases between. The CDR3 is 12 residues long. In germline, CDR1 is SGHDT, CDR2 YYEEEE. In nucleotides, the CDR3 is TGTGCCAGCTGGGACGGCACAGATACGCAGTATTTT. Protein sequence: CASWDGTDTQYF. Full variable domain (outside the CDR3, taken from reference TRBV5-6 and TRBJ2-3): DAGVTQSPTHLIKTRGQQVTLRCSPKSGHDTVSWYQQALGQGPQFIFQYYEEEERQRGNFPDRFSGHQFPNYSSELNVNALLLGDSALYLCASWDGTDTQYFGPGTRLTVL.

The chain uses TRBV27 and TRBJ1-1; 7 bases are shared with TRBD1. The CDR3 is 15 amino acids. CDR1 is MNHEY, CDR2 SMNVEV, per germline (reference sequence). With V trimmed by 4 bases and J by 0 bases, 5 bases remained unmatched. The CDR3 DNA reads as TGTGCCAGCAGTTGGGGCAGGGGGATGAACACTGAAGCTTTCTTT. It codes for CASSWGRGMNTEAFF.

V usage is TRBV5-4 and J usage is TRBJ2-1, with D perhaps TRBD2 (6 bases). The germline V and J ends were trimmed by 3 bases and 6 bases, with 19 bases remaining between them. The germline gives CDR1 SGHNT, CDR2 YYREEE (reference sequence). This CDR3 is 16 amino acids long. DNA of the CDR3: TGTGCCAGCAGCTCGTCGGGAGAGGGTCGGCTCAATGAGCAGTTCTTC. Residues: CASSSSGEGRLNEQFF.

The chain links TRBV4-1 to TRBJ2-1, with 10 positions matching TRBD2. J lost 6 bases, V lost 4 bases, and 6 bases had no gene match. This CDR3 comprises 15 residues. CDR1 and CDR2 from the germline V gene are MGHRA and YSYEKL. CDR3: CASSPQRGGLNEQFF. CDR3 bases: TGCGCCAGCAGCCCCCAGCGGGGGGGCCTCAATGAGCAGTTCTTC.

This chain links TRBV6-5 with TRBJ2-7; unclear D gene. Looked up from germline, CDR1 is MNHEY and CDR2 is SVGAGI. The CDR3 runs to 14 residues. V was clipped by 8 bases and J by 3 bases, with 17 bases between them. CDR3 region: CASPLTPGVYEQYF. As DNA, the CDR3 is TGTGCCAGCCCGTTGACCCCGGGTGTCTACGAGCAGTACTTC.

This chain's CDR3 is CSARLGGTRESEQFF. CDR3 in DNA: TGCAGTGCTAGACTAGGCGGGACTCGGGAGAGTGAGCAGTTCTTC. The V gene is TRBV20-1, the J gene TRBJ2-1; D is possibly TRBD2 (6 bases). The CDR3 sequence is 15 residues long. Trimming took 2 bases from V and 9 from J, leaving 20 bases between them. Germline V gene sequence: CDR1 DFQATT, CDR2 SNEGSKA (reference sequence).

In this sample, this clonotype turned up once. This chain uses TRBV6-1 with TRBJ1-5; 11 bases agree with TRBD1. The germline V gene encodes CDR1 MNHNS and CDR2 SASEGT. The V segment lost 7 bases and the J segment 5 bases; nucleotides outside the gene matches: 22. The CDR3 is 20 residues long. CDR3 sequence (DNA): TGTGCCAGCAAGGGGGCCTTCCGTGGGACAGGGGGGAGGGGTCATCAGCCCCAGCATTTT. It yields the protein CASKGAFRGTGGRGHQPQHF.

The CDR3 protein is CASSENGYNEQYF. The CDR3 nucleotides read TGTGCCAGCAGCGAAAACGGATACAATGAGCAGTACTTC. V usage is TRBV7-9 and J usage is TRBJ2-5; no clear D gene. V was pared by 5 bases and J by 11 bases, with 18 bases between. This CDR3 region has 13 residues. Germline V lookup: CDR1 SEHNR, CDR2 FQNEAQ (reference sequence).

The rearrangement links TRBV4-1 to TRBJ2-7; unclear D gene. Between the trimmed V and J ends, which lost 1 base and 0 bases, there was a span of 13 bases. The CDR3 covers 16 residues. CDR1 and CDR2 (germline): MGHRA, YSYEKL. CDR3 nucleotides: TGCGCCAGCAGCCAAGTACTTAGCAGCTACTCCTACGAGCAGTACTTC. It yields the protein CASSQVLSSYSYEQYF.

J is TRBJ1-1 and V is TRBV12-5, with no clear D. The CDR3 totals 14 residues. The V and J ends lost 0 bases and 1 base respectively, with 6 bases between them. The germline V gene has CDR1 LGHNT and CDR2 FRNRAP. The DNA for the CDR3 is TGTGCTAGTGGTTTGGTGAGTGGGAACACTGAAGCTTTCTTT. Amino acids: CASGLVSGNTEAFF.

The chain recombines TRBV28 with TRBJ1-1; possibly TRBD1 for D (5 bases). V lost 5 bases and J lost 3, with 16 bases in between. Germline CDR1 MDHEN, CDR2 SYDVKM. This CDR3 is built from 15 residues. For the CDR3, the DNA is TGTGCCAGCAGTCCAAGCCCCGTGGGGGACACTGAAGCTTTCTTT. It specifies CASSPSPVGDTEAFF. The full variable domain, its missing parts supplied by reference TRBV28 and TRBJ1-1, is DVKVTQSSRYLVKRTGEKVFLECVQDMDHENMFWYRQDPGLGLRLIYFSYDVKMKEKGDIPEGYSVSREKKERFSLILESASTNQTSMYLCASSPSPVGDTEAFFGQGTRLTVV.

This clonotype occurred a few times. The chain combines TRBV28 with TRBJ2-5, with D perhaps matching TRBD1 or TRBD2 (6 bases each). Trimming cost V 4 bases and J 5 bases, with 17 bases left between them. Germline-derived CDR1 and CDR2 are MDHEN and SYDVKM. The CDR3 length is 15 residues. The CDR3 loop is CASSYVGGLGETQYF. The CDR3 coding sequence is TGTGCCAGCAGTTACGTAGGGGGGCTAGGGGAGACCCAGTACTTC.

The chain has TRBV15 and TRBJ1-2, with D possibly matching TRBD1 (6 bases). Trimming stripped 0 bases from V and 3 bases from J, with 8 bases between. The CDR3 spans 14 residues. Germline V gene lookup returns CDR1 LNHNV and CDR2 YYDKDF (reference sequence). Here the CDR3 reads CATSRDPGDYGYTF. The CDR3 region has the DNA TGTGCCACCAGCAGAGACCCAGGGGACTATGGCTACACCTTC.

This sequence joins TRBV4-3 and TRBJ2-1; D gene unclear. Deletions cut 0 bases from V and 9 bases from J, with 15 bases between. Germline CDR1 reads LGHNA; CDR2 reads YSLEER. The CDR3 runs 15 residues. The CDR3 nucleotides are TGCGCCAGCAGCCAAGAAGTGGCCTTAGCCAGTGAGCAGTTCTTC. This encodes CASSQEVALASEQFF.

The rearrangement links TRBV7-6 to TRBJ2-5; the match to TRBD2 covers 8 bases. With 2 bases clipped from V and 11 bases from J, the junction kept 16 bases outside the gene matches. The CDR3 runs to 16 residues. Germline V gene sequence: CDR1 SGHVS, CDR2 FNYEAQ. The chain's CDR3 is CASSLFSGIGGDEQYF. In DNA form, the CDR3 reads TGTGCCAGCAGCTTATTTAGCGGGATAGGGGGTGATGAGCAGTACTTC.

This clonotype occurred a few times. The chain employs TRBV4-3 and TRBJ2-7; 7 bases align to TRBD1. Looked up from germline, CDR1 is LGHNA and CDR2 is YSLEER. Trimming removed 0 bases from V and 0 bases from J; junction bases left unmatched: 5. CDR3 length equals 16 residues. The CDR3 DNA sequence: TGCGCCAGCAGCCAAGATGACCGGGACAGCTCCTACGAGCAGTACTTC. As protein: CASSQDDRDSSYEQYF.

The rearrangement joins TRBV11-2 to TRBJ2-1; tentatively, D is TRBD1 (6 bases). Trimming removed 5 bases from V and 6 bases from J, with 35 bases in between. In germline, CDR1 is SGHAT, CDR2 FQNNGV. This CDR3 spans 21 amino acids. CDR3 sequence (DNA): TGTGCCAGCAGCGCAAGAGCACCCACAGGGCCTCCTATCGAGCGCGTCAATGAGCAGTTCTTC. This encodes CASSARAPTGPPIERVNEQFF.